Included here is one T cell receptor beta chain sequence, with context. Its antigen is not yet known. Base qualities are missing; no much larger clone stands one base away. The immunoSEQ Assay, a bias-controlled multiplex PCR, was used to amplify TCRbeta CDR3 regions from genomic DNA. Processing in the source paper ran as follows. The number of nucleated cells in each sample was estimated from the amplification of reference gene primers within the assay. To quantify the absolute abundance of each unique TCRbeta CDR3 rearrangement, sequence reads were collapsed and filtered. For each sample, productive Simpson clonality was calculated as the square root of Simpson's diversity index across productive rearrangements. The table comes from immuneACCESS by way of TCRdb, which keeps in-frame sequences with V and J called. Part of the clones is missing from these tables; in studies checked, under half for an unresolved V gene and the rest for unknown reasons. D and trimming come from the DNA, and the V and J calls and clone size come from that table. The sample table shows fewer than 90,000 clones, and about nine tenths are seen once. Jointly, the top ten make up under 20% of the sample.

The data were taken from a study of blood T cell repertoires in COVID-19 (dated by TCRdb to about 2020). Describing the broader study: The collaborator samples originated in the United States, Italy and Spain and spanned the acute and convalescent phases of COVID-19. The prospective study material was composed of cDNA or gDNA derived from T cells, B-cell-depleted T cells, or PBMCs. Deeply sampled blood TCRbeta repertoires from subjects exposed to, actively infected with, or recovered from COVID-19 were included in the dataset. A freely available public database, intended as a resource for researchers studying the immune response to SARS-CoV-2, is where the repertoires were released. Samples were obtained from the ongoing ImmuneRACE study (first 160 participants) and from over 1,000 subjects provided by 6 global collaborators. Nearly every sample came with metadata listing a de-identified subject ID, COVID-19 status, age in years and sex. Where HLA class I and class II types were available, the types were taken from metadata supplied by the sample provider, not from assay-based typing. General findings and caveats noted by the study authors: The quantity of clinical and demographic metadata differed by source and by participant and was supplied without curation.

Whole blood was collected in K2EDTA tubes by collaborating institutions according to the institutions' own protocols. For TCRbeta analysis, collaborators shipped samples in one of three forms: frozen whole blood, isolated PBMCs, or DNA extracted from either of those sample types. There are 14 amino acids in the CDR3, from cysteine to phenylalanine inclusive. The DNA shown is the 42-base CDR3, in frame from base 1. V was cut back by 0 bases and J by 1 base, leaving a gap of 6 bases between them. From a lookup of the germline V gene, CDR1 and CDR2 are MNHEY and SVGAGI. This receptor was identified in an elderly man in a cohort sampled during active COVID-19. What was sequenced was peripheral blood. Here the chain combines TRBV6-5 and TRBJ2-5, with the D gene not confidently named. CDR3 protein: CASSYSPVQETQYF. DNA sequence: TGTGCCAGCAGTTACTCTCCAGTCCAAGAGACCCAGTACTTC.